This T cell receptor (beta chain) came from a study of blood T cell repertoires in COVID-19. Study-level background: Researchers got acute and convalescent COVID-19 samples from the United States, Italy and Spain.

How the authors handled the data: Counts of nucleated cells, estimated from reference gene primer amplification, were obtained. Generated by immunoSEQ multiplex PCR, the TCRdb table keeps only in-frame clones and is missing some. V and J calls and clone size are those listed in that table; D and trimming were worked out from the DNA. This sample yields around 70,000 clones, of which approximately 90% are seen a single time; around 5% belongs to the top ten. Regarding this clone: This may be a read error, as it is one base from a much larger clone.

The specimen was peripheral blood. The receptor comes from a woman aged 55-70 years with active COVID-19.

The CDR3 loop is CASSSGQLNTEAFF. The CDR3 DNA sequence: TGTGCCAGCAGCTCGGGACAGTTGAACACTGAAGCTTTCTTT. The chain carries TRBV11-2 and TRBJ1-1; 7 nucleotides align to TRBD1. Germline CDR1 is SGHAT and CDR2 is FQNNGV. The CDR3 runs 14 residues. With 4 bases clipped from V and 0 bases from J, the junction kept 2 bases outside the gene matches.